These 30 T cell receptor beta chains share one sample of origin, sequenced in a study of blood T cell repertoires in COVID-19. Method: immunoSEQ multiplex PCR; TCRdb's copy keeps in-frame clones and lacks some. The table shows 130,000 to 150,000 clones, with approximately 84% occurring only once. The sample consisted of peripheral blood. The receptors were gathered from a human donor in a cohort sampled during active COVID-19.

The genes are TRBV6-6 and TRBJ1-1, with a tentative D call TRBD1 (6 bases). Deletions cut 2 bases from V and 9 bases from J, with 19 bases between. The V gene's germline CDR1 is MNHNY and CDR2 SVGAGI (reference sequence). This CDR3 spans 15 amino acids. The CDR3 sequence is CASSYVRSGVQKAFF. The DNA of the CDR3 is TGTGCCAGCAGTTACGTCCGATCAGGGGTTCAAAAAGCTTTCTTT.

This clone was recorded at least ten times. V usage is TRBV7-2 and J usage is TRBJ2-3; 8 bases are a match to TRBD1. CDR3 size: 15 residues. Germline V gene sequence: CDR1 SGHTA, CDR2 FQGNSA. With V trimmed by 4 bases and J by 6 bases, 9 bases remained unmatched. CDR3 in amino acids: CASSSQGARDDTQYF. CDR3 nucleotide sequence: TGTGCCAGCAGCTCGCAGGGGGCTCGGGACGATACGCAGTATTTT.

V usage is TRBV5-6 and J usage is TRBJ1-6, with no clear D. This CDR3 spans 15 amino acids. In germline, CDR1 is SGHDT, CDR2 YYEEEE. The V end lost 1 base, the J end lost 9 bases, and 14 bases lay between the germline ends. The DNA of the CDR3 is TGTGCCAGCAGCTTGCTTGAGGGCAAAAGTTCACCCCTCCACTTT. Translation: CASSLLEGKSSPLHF.

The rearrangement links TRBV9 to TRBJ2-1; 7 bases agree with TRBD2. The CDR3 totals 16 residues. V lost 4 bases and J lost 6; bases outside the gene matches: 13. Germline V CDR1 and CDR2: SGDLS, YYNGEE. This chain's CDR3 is CASSPLPGLVRNEQFF. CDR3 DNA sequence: TGTGCCAGCAGCCCCCTACCCGGACTAGTACGCAATGAGCAGTTCTTC.

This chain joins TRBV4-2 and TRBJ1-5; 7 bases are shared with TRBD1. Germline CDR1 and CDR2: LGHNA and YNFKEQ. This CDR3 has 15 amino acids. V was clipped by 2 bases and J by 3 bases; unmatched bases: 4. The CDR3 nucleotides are TGTGCCAGCAGCCAAAATGACAGGGACAATCAGCCCCAGCATTTT. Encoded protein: CASSQNDRDNQPQHF.

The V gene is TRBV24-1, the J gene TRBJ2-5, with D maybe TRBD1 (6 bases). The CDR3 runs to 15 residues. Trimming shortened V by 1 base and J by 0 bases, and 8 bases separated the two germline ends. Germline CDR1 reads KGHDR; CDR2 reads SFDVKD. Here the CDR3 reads CATSDFRTDQETQYF. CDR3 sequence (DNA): TGTGCCACCAGTGATTTTCGGACAGACCAAGAGACCCAGTACTTC.

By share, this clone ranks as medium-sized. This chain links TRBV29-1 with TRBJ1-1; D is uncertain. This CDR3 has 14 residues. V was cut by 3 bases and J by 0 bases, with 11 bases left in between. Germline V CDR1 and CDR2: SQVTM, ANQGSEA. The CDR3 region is CSVEAEEMNTEAFF. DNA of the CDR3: TGCAGCGTTGAGGCGGAAGAAATGAACACTGAAGCTTTCTTT.

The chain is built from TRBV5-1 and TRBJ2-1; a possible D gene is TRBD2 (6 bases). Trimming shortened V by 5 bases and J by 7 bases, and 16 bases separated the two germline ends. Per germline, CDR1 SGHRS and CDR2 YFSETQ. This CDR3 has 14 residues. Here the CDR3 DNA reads TGCGCCAGCAGTAAGGAACAGGCGGGGAATGAGCAGTTCTTC. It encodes CASSKEQAGNEQFF.

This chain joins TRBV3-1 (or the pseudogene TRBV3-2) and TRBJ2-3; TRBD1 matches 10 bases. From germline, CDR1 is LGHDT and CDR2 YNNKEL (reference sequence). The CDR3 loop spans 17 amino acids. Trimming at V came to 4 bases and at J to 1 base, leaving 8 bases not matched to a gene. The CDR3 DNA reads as TGTGCCAGCAGCCGTCGGACAGGGGGACGAGGCACAGATACGCAGTATTTT. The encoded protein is CASSRRTGGRGTDTQYF.

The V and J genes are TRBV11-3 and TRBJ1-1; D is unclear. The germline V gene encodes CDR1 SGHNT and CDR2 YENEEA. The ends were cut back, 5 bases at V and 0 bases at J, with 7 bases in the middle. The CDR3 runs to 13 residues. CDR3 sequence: CASSPNMNTEAFF. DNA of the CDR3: TGTGCCAGCAGCCCTAATATGAACACTGAAGCTTTCTTT.

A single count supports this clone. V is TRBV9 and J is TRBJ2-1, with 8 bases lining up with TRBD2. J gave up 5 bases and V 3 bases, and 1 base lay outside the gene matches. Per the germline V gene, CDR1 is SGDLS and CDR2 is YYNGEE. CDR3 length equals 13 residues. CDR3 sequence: CASSGAGDNEQFF. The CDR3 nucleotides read TGTGCCAGCAGCGGAGCGGGGGACAATGAGCAGTTCTTC.

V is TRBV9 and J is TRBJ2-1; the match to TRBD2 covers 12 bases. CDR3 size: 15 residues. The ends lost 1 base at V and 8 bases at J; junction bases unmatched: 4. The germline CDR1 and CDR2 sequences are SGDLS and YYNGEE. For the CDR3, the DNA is TGTGCCAGCAGCGTAATGTCTAGCGGGGGGGATGAGCAGTTCTTC. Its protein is CASSVMSSGGDEQFF.

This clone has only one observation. CDR3 in amino acids: CASAGLSGANVLTF. The CDR3 nucleotides read TGTGCCAGCGCAGGGCTTTCCGGGGCCAACGTCCTGACTTTC. The V call is TRBV6-5, the J call TRBJ2-6; D is possibly TRBD1 (5 bases). Germline V CDR1 and CDR2: MNHEY, SVGAGI. The V end was cut by 8 bases, the J end by 4 bases, with 12 bases between. The CDR3 runs 14 residues.

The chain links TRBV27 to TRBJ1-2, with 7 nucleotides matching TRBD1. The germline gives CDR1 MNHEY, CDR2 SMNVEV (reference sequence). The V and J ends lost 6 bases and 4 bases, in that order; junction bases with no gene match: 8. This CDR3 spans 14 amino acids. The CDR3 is CASRSQGVAYGYTF. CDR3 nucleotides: TGTGCCAGCAGGTCCCAGGGGGTGGCCTATGGCTACACCTTC.

The CDR3 sequence is CASSFSYGNTIYF. CDR3 nucleotide sequence: TGTGCCAGCAGTTTTTCCTACGGAAACACCATATATTTT. V and J are TRBV27 and TRBJ1-3, with no clear D. The V and J ends lost 3 bases and 4 bases respectively, with 7 bases between them. Germline CDR1 reads MNHEY; CDR2 reads SMNVEV (reference sequence). This CDR3 has 13 residues.

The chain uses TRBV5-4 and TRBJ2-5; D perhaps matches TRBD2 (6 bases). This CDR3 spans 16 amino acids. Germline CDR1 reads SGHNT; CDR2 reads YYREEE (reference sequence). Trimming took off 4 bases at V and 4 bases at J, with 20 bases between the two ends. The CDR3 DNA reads TGTGCCAGCAGCACACGGAAGGGCGGGGTAGGAGAGACCCAGTACTTC. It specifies CASSTRKGGVGETQYF. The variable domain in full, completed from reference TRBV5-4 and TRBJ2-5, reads ETGVTQSPTHLIKTRGQQVTLRCSSQSGHNTVSWYQQALGQGPQFIFQYYREEENGRGNFPPRFSGLQFPNYSSELNVNALELDDSALYLCASSTRKGGVGETQYFGPGTRLLVL.

DNA of the CDR3: TGTGCCAGCAGCCAAGCCAGCCCCGCGGGCAATGAGCAGTTCTTC. Its translation: CASSQASPAGNEQFF. This sequence joins TRBV3-1 (or the pseudogene TRBV3-2) and TRBJ2-1, with D possibly being TRBD2 (5 bases). The CDR3 sequence is 15 residues long. The V end was cut by 1 base, the J end by 6 bases, with 13 bases between. Per germline, CDR1 LGHDT and CDR2 YNNKEL (reference sequence).

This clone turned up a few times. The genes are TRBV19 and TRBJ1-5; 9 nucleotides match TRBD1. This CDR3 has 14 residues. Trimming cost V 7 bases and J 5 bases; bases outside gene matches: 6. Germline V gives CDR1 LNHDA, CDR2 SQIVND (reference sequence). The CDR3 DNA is TGTGCCAGTACAACGGGACAGGGCCATCAGCCCCAGCATTTT. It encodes CASTTGQGHQPQHF. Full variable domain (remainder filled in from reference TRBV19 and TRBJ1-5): DGGITQSPKYLFRKEGQNVTLSCEQNLNHDAMYWYRQDPGQGLRLIYYSQIVNDFQKGDIAEGYSVSREKKESFPLTVTSAQKNPTAFYLCASTTGQGHQPQHFGDGTRLSIL.

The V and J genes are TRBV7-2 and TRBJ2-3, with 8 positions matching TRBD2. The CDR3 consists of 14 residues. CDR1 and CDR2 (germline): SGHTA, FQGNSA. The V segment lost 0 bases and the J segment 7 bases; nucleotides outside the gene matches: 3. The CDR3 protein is CASSLASGEYTQYF. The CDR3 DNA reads TGTGCCAGCAGCTTAGCTAGCGGGGAATATACGCAGTATTTT.

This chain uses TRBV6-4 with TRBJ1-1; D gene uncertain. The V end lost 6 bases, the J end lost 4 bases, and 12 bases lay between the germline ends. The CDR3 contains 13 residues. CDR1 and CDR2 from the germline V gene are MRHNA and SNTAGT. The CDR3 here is CASSQDLSTEAFF. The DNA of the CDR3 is TGTGCCAGCAGCCAGGATTTGTCCACTGAAGCTTTCTTT.

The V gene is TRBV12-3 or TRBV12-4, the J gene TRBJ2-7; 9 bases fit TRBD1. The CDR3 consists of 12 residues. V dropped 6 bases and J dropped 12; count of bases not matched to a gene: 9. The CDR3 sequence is CASSHRGRLVYF. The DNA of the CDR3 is TGTGCCAGCAGCCACAGGGGGCGCTTAGTGTACTTC.

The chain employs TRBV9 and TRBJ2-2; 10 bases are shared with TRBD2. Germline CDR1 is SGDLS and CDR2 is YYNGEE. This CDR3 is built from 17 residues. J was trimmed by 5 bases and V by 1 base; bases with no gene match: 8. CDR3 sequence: CASSVTSGGAGTGELFF. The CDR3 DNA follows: TGTGCCAGCAGCGTAACGAGCGGGGGGGCCGGAACCGGGGAGCTGTTTTTT.

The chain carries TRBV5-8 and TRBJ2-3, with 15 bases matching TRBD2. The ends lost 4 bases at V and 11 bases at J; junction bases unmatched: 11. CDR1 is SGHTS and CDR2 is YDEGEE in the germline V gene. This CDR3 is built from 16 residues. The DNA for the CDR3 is TGTGCCAGCAGCGCGAAAGGACTAGCGGGGGGGCCAGAGCAGTATTTT. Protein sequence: CASSAKGLAGGPEQYF.

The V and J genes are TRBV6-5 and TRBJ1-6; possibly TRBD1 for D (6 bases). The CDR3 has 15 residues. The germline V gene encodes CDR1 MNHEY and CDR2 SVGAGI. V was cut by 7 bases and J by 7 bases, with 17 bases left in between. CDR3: CASTSQGQGNSPLHF. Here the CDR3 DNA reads TGTGCCAGCACCTCACAGGGACAAGGGAATTCACCCCTCCACTTT.

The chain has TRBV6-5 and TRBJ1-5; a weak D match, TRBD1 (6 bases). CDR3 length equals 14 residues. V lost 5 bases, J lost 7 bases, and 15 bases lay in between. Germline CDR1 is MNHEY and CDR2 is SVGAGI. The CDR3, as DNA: TGTGCCAGCAGTCGACAGGCCTCGGGGCAGCCCCAGCATTTT. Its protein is CASSRQASGQPQHF.

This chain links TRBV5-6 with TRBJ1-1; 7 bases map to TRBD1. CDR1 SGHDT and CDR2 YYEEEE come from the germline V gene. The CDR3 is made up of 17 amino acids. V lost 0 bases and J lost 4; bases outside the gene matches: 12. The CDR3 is CASSLVAGGSLGTEAFF. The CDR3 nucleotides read TGTGCCAGCAGCTTGGTGGCAGGGGGGTCCTTGGGCACTGAAGCTTTCTTT. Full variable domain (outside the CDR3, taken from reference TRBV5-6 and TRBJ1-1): DAGVTQSPTHLIKTRGQQVTLRCSPKSGHDTVSWYQQALGQGPQFIFQYYEEEERQRGNFPDRFSGHQFPNYSSELNVNALLLGDSALYLCASSLVAGGSLGTEAFFGQGTRLTVV.

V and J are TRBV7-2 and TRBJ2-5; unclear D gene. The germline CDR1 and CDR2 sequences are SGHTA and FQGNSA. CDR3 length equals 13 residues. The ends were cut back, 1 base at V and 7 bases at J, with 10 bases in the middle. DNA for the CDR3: TGTGCCAGCAGCTTAGGACCCCAGCGGACCCAGTACTTC. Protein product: CASSLGPQRTQYF.

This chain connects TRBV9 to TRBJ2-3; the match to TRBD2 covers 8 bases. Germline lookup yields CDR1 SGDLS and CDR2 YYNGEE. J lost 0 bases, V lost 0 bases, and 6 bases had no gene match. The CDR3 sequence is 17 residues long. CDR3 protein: CASSVASGGLSTDTQYF. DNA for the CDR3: TGTGCCAGCAGCGTAGCCAGCGGGGGCCTTAGCACAGATACGCAGTATTTT.

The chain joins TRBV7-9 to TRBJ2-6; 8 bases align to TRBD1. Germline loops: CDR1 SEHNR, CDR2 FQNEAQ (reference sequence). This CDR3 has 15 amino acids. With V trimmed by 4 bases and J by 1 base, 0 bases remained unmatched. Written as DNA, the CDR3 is TGTGCCAGCAGCTGGACAGGGTCTGGGGCCAACGTCCTGACTTTC. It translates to CASSWTGSGANVLTF. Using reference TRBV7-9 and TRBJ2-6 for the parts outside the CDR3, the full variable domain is DTGVSQNPRHKITKRGQNVTFRCDPISEHNRLYWYRQTLGQGPEFLTYFQNEAQLEKSRLLSDRFSAERPKGSFSTLEIQRTEQGDSAMYLCASSWTGSGANVLTFGAGSRLTVL.

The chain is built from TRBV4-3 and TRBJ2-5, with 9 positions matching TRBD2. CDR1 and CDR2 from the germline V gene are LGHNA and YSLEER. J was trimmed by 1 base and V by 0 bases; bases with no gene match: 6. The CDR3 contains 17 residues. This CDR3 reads CASSQDAAGGPQETQYF. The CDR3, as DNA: TGCGCCAGCAGCCAAGATGCCGCGGGGGGGCCCCAAGAGACCCAGTACTTC.